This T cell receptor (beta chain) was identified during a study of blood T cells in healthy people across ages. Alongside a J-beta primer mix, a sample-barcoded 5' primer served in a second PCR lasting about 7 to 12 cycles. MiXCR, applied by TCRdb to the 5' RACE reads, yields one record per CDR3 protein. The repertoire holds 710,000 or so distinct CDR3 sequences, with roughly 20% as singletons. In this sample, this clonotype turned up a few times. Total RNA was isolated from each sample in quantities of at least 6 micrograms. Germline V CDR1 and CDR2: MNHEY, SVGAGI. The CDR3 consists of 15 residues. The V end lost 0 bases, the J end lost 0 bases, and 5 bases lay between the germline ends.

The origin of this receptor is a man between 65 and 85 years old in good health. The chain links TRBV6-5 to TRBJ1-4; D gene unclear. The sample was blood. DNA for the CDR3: TGTGCCAGCAGTTACTCGGCTGCAACTAATGAAAAACTGTTTTTT. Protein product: CASSYSAATNEKLFF.